Listed below are T cell receptor beta chains from one sample, sequenced in a study of identical twins. Each CDR3 protein gets one entry after TCRdb re-called the 5' RACE reads with MiXCR. The sample includes 420,000 or so distinct CDR3 sequences, approximately 17% of them seen just once. Sample: naive T cells sorted from blood. Source of these receptors: a man aged 50 or older in good health. CDR3s leave out the opening cysteine and the closing phenylalanine or tryptophan. Fields, in order: J gene, V gene, clone size, CDR3 protein. Only part of the rows carry a size: once, few, many, or a class if the clone is expanded.

j_gene: TRBJ1-2
v_gene: TRBV12-3/TRBV12-4
abundance: many
CDR3aa: ASSLTSGVDGYT

j_gene: TRBJ2-7
v_gene: TRBV27
abundance: few
CDR3aa: ASSYSGRRTYEQY

j_gene: TRBJ2-1
v_gene: TRBV5-1
abundance: -
CDR3aa: ASSLVDPRDEQF

j_gene: TRBJ1-1
v_gene: TRBV20-1
abundance: -
CDR3aa: SQLRTEAF

j_gene: TRBJ2-7
v_gene: TRBV12-3/TRBV12-4
abundance: many
CDR3aa: ASSQGQGASYEQY

j_gene: TRBJ2-3
v_gene: TRBV6-1
abundance: few
CDR3aa: ASSSRGPLTDTQY

j_gene: TRBJ2-1
v_gene: TRBV15
abundance: few
CDR3aa: ATSREVNEQF

j_gene: TRBJ1-4
v_gene: TRBV6-1
abundance: few
CDR3aa: ASTRGGGGEKLF

j_gene: TRBJ2-7
v_gene: TRBV28
abundance: many
CDR3aa: ASSSGQGPYEQY

j_gene: TRBJ2-3
v_gene: TRBV10-3
abundance: few
CDR3aa: ATTRGDRTDTQY

j_gene: TRBJ2-1
v_gene: TRBV6-2/TRBV6-3
abundance: few
CDR3aa: ASSYRLQEGEQF

j_gene: TRBJ2-1
v_gene: TRBV19
abundance: few
CDR3aa: ASKGLGGFYNEQF